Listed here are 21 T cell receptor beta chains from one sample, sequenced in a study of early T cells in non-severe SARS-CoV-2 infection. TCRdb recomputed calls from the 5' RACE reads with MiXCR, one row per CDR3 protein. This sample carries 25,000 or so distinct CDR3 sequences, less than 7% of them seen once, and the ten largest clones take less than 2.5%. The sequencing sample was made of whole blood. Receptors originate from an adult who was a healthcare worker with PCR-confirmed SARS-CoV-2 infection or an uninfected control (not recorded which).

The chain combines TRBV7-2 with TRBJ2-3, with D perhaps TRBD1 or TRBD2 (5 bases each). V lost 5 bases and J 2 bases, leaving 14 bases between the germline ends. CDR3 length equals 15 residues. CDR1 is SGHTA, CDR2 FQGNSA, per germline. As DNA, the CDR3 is TGTGCCAGCAGCCGGACCGGGACGTACACAGATACGCAGTATTTT. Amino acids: CASSRTGTYTDTQYF.

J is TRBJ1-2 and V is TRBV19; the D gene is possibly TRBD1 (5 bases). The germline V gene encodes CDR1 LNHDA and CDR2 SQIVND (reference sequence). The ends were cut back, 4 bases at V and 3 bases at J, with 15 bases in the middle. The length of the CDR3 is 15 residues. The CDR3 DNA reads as TGTGCCAGTAGTACCCGGGACGCTGTTTACTATGGCTACACCTTC. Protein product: CASSTRDAVYYGYTF.

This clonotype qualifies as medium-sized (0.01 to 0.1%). CDR3 nucleotide sequence: TGCAGTGCAAGAACCACCGGGGAGCTGTTTTTT. Protein sequence: CSARTTGELFF. This sequence joins TRBV20-1 and TRBJ2-2, with D hard to call. This CDR3 is 11 amino acids long. Germline CDR1 DFQATT, CDR2 SNEGSKA (reference sequence). Trimming left V 6 bases short and J 4 bases short, with 6 bases between.

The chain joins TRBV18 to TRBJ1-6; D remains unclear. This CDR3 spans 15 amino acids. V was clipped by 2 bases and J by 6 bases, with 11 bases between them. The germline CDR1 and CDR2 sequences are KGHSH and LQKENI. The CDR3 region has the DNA TGTGCCAGCTCACCATCCCCAAGATTTAATTCACCCCTCCACTTT. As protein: CASSPSPRFNSPLHF.

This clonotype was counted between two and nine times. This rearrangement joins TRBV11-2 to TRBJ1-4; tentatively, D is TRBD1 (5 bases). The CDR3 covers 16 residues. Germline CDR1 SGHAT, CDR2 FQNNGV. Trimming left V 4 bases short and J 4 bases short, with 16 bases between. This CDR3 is CASSSDRTSRNEKLFF. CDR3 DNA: TGTGCCAGCAGCTCTGACCGGACAAGCCGTAATGAAAAACTGTTTTTT.

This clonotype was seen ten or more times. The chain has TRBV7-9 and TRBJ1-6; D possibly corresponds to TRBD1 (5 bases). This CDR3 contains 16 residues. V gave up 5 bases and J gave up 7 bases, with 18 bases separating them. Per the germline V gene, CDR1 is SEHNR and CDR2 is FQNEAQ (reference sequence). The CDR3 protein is CASSPDGAGQNSPLHF. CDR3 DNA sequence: TGTGCCAGCAGCCCAGACGGGGCCGGTCAAAATTCACCCCTCCACTTT. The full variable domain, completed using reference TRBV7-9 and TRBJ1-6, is DTGVSQNPRHKITKRGQNVTFRCDPISEHNRLYWYRQTLGQGPEFLTYFQNEAQLEKSRLLSDRFSAERPKGSFSTLEIQRTEQGDSAMYLCASSPDGAGQNSPLHFGNGTRLTVT.

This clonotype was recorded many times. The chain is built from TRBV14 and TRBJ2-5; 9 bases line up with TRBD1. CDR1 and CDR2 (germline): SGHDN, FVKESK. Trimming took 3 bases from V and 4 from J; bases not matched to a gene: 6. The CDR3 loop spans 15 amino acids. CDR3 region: CASSQTQGARETQYF. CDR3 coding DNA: TGTGCCAGCAGCCAGACACAGGGGGCACGAGAGACCCAGTACTTC.

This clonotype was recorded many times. The DNA for the CDR3 is TGTGCCAGCAGCTTACCGAGAAGTGACACGGCTACGCAGTATTTT. Its protein is CASSLPRSDTATQYF. The chain joins TRBV7-2 to TRBJ2-3; D gene unclear. Germline loops: CDR1 SGHTA, CDR2 FQGNSA. This CDR3 region has 15 residues. The V end lost 2 bases, the J end lost 8 bases, and 17 bases lay between the germline ends.

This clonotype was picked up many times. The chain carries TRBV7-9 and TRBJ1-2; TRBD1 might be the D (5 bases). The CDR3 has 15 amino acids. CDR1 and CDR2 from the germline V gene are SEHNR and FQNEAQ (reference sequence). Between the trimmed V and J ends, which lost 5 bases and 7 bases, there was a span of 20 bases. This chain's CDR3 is CASSPPSGRVSGYTF. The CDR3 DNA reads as TGTGCCAGCAGCCCCCCGAGCGGCAGGGTATCTGGCTACACCTTC.

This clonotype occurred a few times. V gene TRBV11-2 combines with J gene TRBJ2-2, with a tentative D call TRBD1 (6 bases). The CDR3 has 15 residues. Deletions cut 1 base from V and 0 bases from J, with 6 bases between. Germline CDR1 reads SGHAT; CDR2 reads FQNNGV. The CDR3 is CASSLGGPNTGELFF. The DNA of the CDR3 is TGTGCCAGCAGCTTAGGGGGGCCGAACACCGGGGAGCTGTTTTTT.

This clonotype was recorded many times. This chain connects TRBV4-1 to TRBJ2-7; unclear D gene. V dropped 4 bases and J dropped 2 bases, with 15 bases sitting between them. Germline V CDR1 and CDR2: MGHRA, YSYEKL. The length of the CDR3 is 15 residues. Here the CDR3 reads CASSRSGSPPYEQYF. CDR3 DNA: TGCGCCAGCAGCCGGTCTGGGTCACCACCCTACGAGCAGTACTTC.

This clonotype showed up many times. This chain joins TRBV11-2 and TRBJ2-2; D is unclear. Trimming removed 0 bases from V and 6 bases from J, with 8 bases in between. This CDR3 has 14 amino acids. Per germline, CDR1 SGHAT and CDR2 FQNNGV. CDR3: CASSLDGGPGELFF. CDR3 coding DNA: TGTGCCAGCAGCTTAGATGGTGGGCCCGGGGAGCTGTTTTTT.

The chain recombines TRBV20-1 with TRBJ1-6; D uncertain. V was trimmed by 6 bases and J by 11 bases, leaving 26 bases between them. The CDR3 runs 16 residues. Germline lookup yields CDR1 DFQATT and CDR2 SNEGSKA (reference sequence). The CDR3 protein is CSADPLAGTPQTPLHF. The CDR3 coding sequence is TGCAGTGCAGACCCCCTGGCGGGCACCCCCCAAACACCCCTCCACTTT.

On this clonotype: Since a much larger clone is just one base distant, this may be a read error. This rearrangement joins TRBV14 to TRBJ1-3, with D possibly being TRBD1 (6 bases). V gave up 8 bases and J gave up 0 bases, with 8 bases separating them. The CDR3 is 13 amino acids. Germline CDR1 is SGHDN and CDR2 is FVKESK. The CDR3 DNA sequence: TGTGCCAGCGACAGGATCTCTGGAAACACCATATATTTT. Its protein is CASDRISGNTIYF.

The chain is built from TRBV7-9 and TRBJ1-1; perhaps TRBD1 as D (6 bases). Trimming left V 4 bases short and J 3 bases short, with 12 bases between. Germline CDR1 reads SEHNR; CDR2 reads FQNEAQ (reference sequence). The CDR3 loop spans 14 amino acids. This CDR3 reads CASSSRGGDTEAFF. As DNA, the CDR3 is TGTGCCAGCAGCTCGCGAGGGGGAGACACTGAAGCTTTCTTT.

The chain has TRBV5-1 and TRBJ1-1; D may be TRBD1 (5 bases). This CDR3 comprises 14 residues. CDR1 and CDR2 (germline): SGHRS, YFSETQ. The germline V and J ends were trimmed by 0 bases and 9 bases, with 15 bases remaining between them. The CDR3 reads CASSLGGGARQAFF. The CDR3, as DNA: TGCGCCAGCAGCTTGGGCGGAGGGGCCCGCCAAGCTTTCTTT.

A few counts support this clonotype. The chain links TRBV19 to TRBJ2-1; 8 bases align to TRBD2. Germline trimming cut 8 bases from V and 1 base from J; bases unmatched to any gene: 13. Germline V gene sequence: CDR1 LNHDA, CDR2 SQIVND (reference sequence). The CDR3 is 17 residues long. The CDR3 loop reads CASPFGGEAWSYNEQFF. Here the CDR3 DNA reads TGTGCCAGTCCATTCGGGGGGGAGGCGTGGTCCTACAATGAGCAGTTCTTC.

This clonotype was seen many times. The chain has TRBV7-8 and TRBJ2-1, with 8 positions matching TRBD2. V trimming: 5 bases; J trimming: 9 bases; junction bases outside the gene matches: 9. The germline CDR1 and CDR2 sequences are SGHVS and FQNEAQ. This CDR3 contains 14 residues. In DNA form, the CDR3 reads TGTGCCAGCAGCCCAGGACTAGCTTTTACTGAGCAGTTCTTC. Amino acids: CASSPGLAFTEQFF.

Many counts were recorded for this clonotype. CDR3 coding DNA: TGCAGTGCTTACCGACAGGACGTCGGCTACACCTTC. Protein sequence: CSAYRQDVGYTF. This chain links TRBV20-1 with TRBJ1-2, with D perhaps TRBD1 (6 bases). V gave up 5 bases and J gave up 8 bases, with 15 bases separating them. Per germline, CDR1 DFQATT and CDR2 SNEGSKA (reference sequence). This CDR3 is 12 amino acids long.

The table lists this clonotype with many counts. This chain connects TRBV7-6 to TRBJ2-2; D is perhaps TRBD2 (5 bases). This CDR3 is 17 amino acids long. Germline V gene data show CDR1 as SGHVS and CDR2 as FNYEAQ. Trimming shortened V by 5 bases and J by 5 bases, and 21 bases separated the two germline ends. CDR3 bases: TGTGCCAGCAGCCTACCACCCGGACTGCTGAGGACCGGGGAGCTGTTTTTT. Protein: CASSLPPGLLRTGELFF.

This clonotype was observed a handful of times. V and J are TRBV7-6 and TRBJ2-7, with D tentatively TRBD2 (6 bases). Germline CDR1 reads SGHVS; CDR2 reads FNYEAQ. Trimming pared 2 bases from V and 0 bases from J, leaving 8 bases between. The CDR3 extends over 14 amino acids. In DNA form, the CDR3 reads TGTGCCAGCAGCTTAACGGGACTCTCCTACGAGCAGTACTTC. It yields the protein CASSLTGLSYEQYF. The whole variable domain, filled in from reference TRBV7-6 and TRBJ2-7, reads GAGVSQSPRYKVTKRGQDVALRCDPISGHVSLYWYRQALGQGPEFLTYFNYEAQQDKSGLPNDRFSAERPEGSISTLTIQRTEQRDSAMYRCASSLTGLSYEQYFGPGTRLTVT.